A single sample is the source of the 19 T cell receptor beta chains below, sequenced in a study of CD8 T cells in ankylosing spondylitis. TCRdb fed the 5' RACE reads into MiXCR, producing one record per CDR3 protein. The sample includes 450,000 or so distinct CDR3 sequences, roughly 25% of them seen just once. Study-level findings and limits: Blood from ankylosing spondylitis patients appeared to carry a characteristic eight-variant TCR beta motif.

No antigen has been assigned to these receptors. The sequenced material came from blood, either unsorted or a sorted T cell fraction (not recorded which). These receptors all come from a male donor with ankylosing spondylitis.

The chain has TRBV2 and TRBJ1-2, with 8 bases matching TRBD1. Trimming took 7 bases from V and 6 from J; bases not matched to a gene: 4. Germline V gene sequence: CDR1 SNHLY, CDR2 FYNNEI. The CDR3 totals 12 residues. The DNA for the CDR3 is TGTGCCAGCAATCAGGGGGCGCATGGCTACACCTTC. The encoded protein is CASNQGAHGYTF.

The V gene is TRBV5-1, the J gene TRBJ1-5; tentatively, D is TRBD1 (5 bases). The CDR3 runs 16 residues. Trimming removed 4 bases at V and 3 bases at J, with 17 bases between. Germline CDR1 reads SGHRS; CDR2 reads YFSETQ. The CDR3 DNA follows: TGCGCCAGCAGCCCGTCCGGGGGGACCCCCAATCAGCCCCAGCATTTT. This sequence encodes CASSPSGGTPNQPQHF. Full variable domain (rest looked up from reference TRBV5-1 and TRBJ1-5): KAGVTQTPRYLIKTRGQQVTLSCSPISGHRSVSWYQQTPGQGLQFLFEYFSETQRNKGNFPGRFSGRQFSNSRSEMNVSTLELGDSALYLCASSPSGGTPNQPQHFGDGTRLSIL.

This clonotype was picked up a small number of times. The chain recombines TRBV5-1 with TRBJ2-5; 8 nucleotides line up with TRBD1. Trimming removed 1 base from V and 3 bases from J; junction bases left unmatched: 5. The CDR3 sequence is 15 residues long. Germline assignment: CDR1 SGHRS and CDR2 YFSETQ. CDR3 nucleotides: TGCGCCAGCAGCTTGACACAGGGGGAAAAAGAGACCCAGTACTTC. This sequence encodes CASSLTQGEKETQYF.

This clonotype was counted a few times. The chain carries TRBV29-1 and TRBJ1-1; weak D call: TRBD1 (5 bases). Germline CDR1 SQVTM, CDR2 ANQGSEA. The CDR3 contains 14 residues. Trimming stripped 7 bases from V and 0 bases from J, with 15 bases between. CDR3 nucleotide sequence: TGCAGCGGGAGGGCAGGGATCATGAACACTGAAGCTTTCTTT. This gives the protein CSGRAGIMNTEAFF.

In its sample, this clonotype was seen many times. The gene calls are TRBV20-1 and TRBJ1-2, with TRBD1 identical over 7 bases. CDR3 length: 14 amino acids. After removal of 5 bases from V and 4 bases from J, the junction contained 10 bases not matched to a gene. Germline V gene sequence: CDR1 DFQATT, CDR2 SNEGSKA (reference sequence). CDR3 coding DNA: TGCAGTGCTTCCGAGGGGGCGCGAGCCTATGGCTACACCTTC. As protein: CSASEGARAYGYTF.

The gene calls are TRBV5-1 and TRBJ2-5; no firm D call. CDR3 length equals 13 residues. Trimming pared 6 bases from V and 0 bases from J, leaving 9 bases between. Germline V lookup: CDR1 SGHRS, CDR2 YFSETQ. The CDR3 bases are TGCGCCAGCACGAGATCGGACCAAGAGACCCAGTACTTC. It yields the protein CASTRSDQETQYF.

The chain has TRBV24-1 and TRBJ2-5; D might be TRBD1 or TRBD2, each matching 5 bases. The CDR3 is made up of 17 amino acids. V lost 3 bases and J lost 6, with 22 bases in between. CDR1 is KGHDR, CDR2 SFDVKD, per germline. The CDR3 spells CATSDPTGAAAGKTQYF. CDR3 nucleotide sequence: TGTGCCACCAGTGATCCAACCGGGGCCGCCGCTGGAAAGACCCAGTACTTC.

This clonotype was observed a handful of times. This chain connects TRBV5-1 to TRBJ2-3, with D perhaps assigned TRBD1 or TRBD2 (5 bases each). Between the trimmed V and J ends, which lost 1 base and 5 bases, there was a span of 14 bases. Germline CDR1 is SGHRS and CDR2 is YFSETQ. This CDR3 spans 15 amino acids. Here the CDR3 reads CASSLQRTRGDTQYF. The CDR3 coding sequence is TGCGCCAGCAGCTTGCAGCGGACGAGGGGAGATACGCAGTATTTT.

The chain employs TRBV20-1 and TRBJ2-5; D is ambiguous. The V end lost 3 bases, the J end lost 2 bases, and 7 bases lay between the germline ends. Germline V gives CDR1 DFQATT, CDR2 SNEGSKA (reference sequence). The CDR3 extends over 12 amino acids. The CDR3 bases are TGCAGTGCTAGTGTCAGTCAAGAGACCCAGTACTTC. This gives the protein CSASVSQETQYF.

There are many counts of this clonotype. V is TRBV29-1 and J is TRBJ2-7, with D tentatively TRBD2 (5 bases). CDR3 length: 13 amino acids. Germline V gene data show CDR1 as SQVTM and CDR2 as ANQGSEA. Trimming pared 4 bases from V and 5 bases from J, leaving 15 bases between. CDR3 loop: CSVATMPGDEQYV. CDR3 in DNA: TGCAGCGTTGCCACTATGCCCGGGGACGAGCAGTACGTC.

V gene TRBV20-1 combines with J gene TRBJ2-1, with D tentatively TRBD1 (6 bases). Trimming pared 6 bases from V and 8 bases from J, leaving 17 bases between. Looked up from germline, CDR1 is DFQATT and CDR2 is SNEGSKA (reference sequence). The CDR3 loop spans 13 amino acids. Here the CDR3 DNA reads TGCAGTGCCCACTGGGGGCCCAAGGATGAGCAGTTCTTC. Amino acids: CSAHWGPKDEQFF.

This clonotype was found a few times. The genes are TRBV20-1 and TRBJ1-2; the D is unclear. V gave up 6 bases and J gave up 2 bases, with 10 bases separating them. CDR1 and CDR2 from the germline V gene are DFQATT and SNEGSKA (reference sequence). The CDR3 totals 12 residues. Here the CDR3 reads CSARSRNYGYTF. CDR3 in DNA: TGCAGTGCCAGAAGCAGGAACTATGGCTACACCTTC.

This clonotype was found a few times. CDR3 region: CASSDGGQETQYF. Here the CDR3 DNA reads TGCGCCAGCAGTGACGGGGGTCAAGAGACCCAGTACTTC. The genes are TRBV10-1 and TRBJ2-5; the D gene is possibly TRBD2 (6 bases). V was trimmed by 3 bases and J by 2 bases, leaving 7 bases between them. Per the germline V gene, CDR1 is WNHNN and CDR2 is SYGVQD (reference sequence). This CDR3 comprises 13 residues.

This clonotype was recorded many times. This chain uses TRBV6-5 with TRBJ2-5, with 7 bases that match TRBD2. Germline V CDR1 and CDR2: MNHEY, SVGAGI. V was clipped by 0 bases and J by 6 bases; unmatched bases: 7. This CDR3 contains 15 residues. This CDR3 reads CASSYSTGAGKTQYF. The CDR3 DNA follows: TGTGCCAGCAGTTACTCGACGGGAGCGGGGAAGACCCAGTACTTC.

V usage is TRBV5-1 and J usage is TRBJ2-3, with no clear D. Trimming took 2 bases from V and 2 from J, leaving 9 bases between them. The CDR3 covers 14 residues. Per germline, CDR1 SGHRS and CDR2 YFSETQ. This chain's CDR3 is CASSFEANTDTQYF. DNA of the CDR3: TGCGCCAGCAGCTTTGAAGCTAACACAGATACGCAGTATTTT.

This rearrangement joins TRBV20-1 to TRBJ2-7, with 9 nucleotides matching TRBD2. Unmatched junction bases numbered 7, after V lost 0 bases and J lost 1 base. This CDR3 has 16 amino acids. CDR1 is DFQATT, CDR2 SNEGSKA, per germline (reference sequence). CDR3 in DNA: TGCAGTGCTAGAGAACAGAATCTAGCGGGGTCCTACGAGCAGTACTTC. This gives the protein CSAREQNLAGSYEQYF.

This rearrangement joins TRBV12-3 or TRBV12-4 to TRBJ1-6; 8 bases fit TRBD1. The length of the CDR3 is 17 residues. V dropped 4 bases and J dropped 5; count of bases not matched to a gene: 10. In DNA form, the CDR3 reads TGTGCCAGCAGTTCCGGGACAGGCTTCAATAATAATTCACCCCTCCACTTT. As protein: CASSSGTGFNNNSPLHF.

The sample holds many counts of this clonotype. The gene calls are TRBV5-1 and TRBJ1-1; tentatively, D is TRBD1 (5 bases). Trimming pared 2 bases from V and 1 base from J, leaving 9 bases between. CDR1 and CDR2 (germline): SGHRS, YFSETQ. The CDR3 is made up of 14 amino acids. The CDR3 coding sequence is TGCGCCAGCAGCTTCGGGGCGGCGAACACTGAAGCTTTCTTT. It specifies CASSFGAANTEAFF.

The J gene is TRBJ2-3, the V gene TRBV7-2; D is unresolved. This CDR3 spans 14 amino acids. CDR1 and CDR2 from the germline V gene are SGHTA and FQGNSA. Between the trimmed V and J ends, which lost 5 bases and 0 bases, there was a span of 9 bases. The DNA of the CDR3 is TGTGCCAGCAGCCCCCTGGAGAGCACAGATACGCAGTATTTT. Translating it yields CASSPLESTDTQYF. Full variable domain (missing parts from reference TRBV7-2 and TRBJ2-3): GAGVSQSPSNKVTEKGKDVELRCDPISGHTALYWYRQSLGQGLEFLIYFQGNSAPDKSGLPSDRFSAERTGGSVSTLTIQRTQQEDSAVYLCASSPLESTDTQYFGPGTRLTVL.